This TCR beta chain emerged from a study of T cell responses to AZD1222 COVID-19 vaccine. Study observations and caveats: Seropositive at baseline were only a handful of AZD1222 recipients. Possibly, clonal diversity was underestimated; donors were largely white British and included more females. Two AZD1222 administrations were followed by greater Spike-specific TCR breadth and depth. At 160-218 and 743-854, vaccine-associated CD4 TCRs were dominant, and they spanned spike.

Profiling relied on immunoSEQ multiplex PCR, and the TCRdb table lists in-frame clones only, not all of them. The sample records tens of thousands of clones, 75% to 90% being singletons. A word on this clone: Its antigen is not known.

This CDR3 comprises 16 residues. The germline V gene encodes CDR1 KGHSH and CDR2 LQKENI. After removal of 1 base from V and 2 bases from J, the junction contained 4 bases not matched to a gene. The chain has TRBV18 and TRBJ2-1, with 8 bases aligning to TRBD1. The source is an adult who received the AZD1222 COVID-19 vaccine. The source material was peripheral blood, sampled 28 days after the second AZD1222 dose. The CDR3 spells CASSPLRQGPYNEQFF. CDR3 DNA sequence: TGTGCCAGCTCACCACTTAGACAGGGGCCCTACAATGAGCAGTTCTTC.